The sequence of this TCR beta chain was determined in a study of cytotoxic CD8 clonotypes in ibrutinib-treated CLL. Background on the study: Roughly 10 relapsed/refractory, more than 14 treatment-naive; fewer than 18 IGHV unmutated. Investigators collected response samples after a median about 11 months of treatment, range 6 to 36. The study, taken as a whole, reports: Circulating CD8+ T-cell counts were tracked by baseline clonality, which exceeded that of age-matched healthy donors.

Deep sequencing aimed at 1 in 200,000 to 1 in 1 million T cells' resolution. Produced via immunoSEQ multiplex PCR; TCRdb's table is partial and in-frame only. The sample yields 100,000 to 150,000 clones, roughly 85% seen once. V gave up 5 bases and J gave up 1 base; unmatched junction bases: 5. Germline CDR1 and CDR2: MNHNS and SASEGT. There are 15 residues in the CDR3. This clone was seen once. The target antigen is unknown. The sample here was PBMCs, taken after 24 months of ibrutinib treatment. The source is a human donor with chronic lymphocytic leukemia. This rearrangement joins TRBV6-1 to TRBJ1-1, with 9 bases aligning to TRBD1. CDR3 coding DNA: TGTGCCAGCAGTTCACCGGACAGGGGGAACACTGAAGCTTTCTTT. Translation: CASSSPDRGNTEAFF.